The clone carrying this T cell receptor (beta chain) was seen at least ten times. Its antigen remains unidentified. This sample is drawn from a study of molecular identifiers for immune sequencing clone quantification. In preparing bulk TCR libraries, previously described methods and listed TCR primers were used. Using its own MiXCR run on the PCR reads, TCRdb lists one record per CDR3 protein. The table has just over 95,000 distinct CDR3 sequences, 20% to 25% seen once. Study-wide results and limits: Clone sizes could be underestimated for highly expanded clones when identical TCR molecules share a barcode. Under 1% of molecules in naive cells, but over 97% of effector molecules, belonged to clones above 20 RNA copies.

Germline V gives CDR1 MGHRA, CDR2 YSYEKL. This CDR3 region has 13 residues. Trimming pared 0 bases from V and 7 bases from J, leaving 9 bases between. The chain carries TRBV4-1 and TRBJ1-1; D not resolved. The sequence derives from a human donor in good health. Some libraries in this study had Jurkat cell RNA spiked in. What was sequenced was naive CD8+ T cells from blood, with Jurkat cell RNA spiked in. This sample's subset: FACS-sorted CD8+CD4-CCR7+CD45RA+ naive T cells. CDR3 loop: CASSQEAGSEAFF. DNA for the CDR3: TGCGCCAGCAGCCAAGAAGCTGGCAGTGAAGCTTTCTTT.